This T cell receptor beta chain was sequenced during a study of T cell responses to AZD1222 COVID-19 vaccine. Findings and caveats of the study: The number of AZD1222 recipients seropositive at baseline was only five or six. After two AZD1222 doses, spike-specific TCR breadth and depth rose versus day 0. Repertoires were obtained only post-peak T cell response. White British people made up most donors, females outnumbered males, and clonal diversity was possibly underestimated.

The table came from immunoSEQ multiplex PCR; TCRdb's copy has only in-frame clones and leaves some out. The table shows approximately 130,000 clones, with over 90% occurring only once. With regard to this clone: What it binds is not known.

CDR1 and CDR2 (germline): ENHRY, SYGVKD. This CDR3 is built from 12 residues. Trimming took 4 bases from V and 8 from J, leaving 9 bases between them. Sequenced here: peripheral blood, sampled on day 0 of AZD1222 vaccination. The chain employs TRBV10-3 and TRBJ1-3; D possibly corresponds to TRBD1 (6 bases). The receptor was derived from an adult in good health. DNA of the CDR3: TGTGCCATCAGTGGGGGGGGGCACACCATATATTTT. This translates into CAISGGGHTIYF.